This T cell receptor (beta chain) was documented in a study of T cells in Graves' hyperthyroidism and ophthalmopathy. This clonotype was seen a single time. Template material for amplifying TCR beta CDR3 regions consisted of RNA transcripts. The HTBI primer set served for first-round RT-PCR of the TCR CDR3. TCRdb re-derived calls from the multiplex PCR reads in MiXCR, one entry per CDR3 protein. The data show some 360,000 distinct CDR3 sequences, with around a sixth seen just once and 15% to 17% held by the top ten. V was shortened by 9 bases and J by 3 bases, with 16 bases between the two germline ends. The V gene's germline CDR1 is KGHDR and CDR2 SFDVKD. CDR3 length: 15 residues. Among ophthalmopathy patients, the Clinical Activity Score reached at least 3, the NOSPECS grade reached at least 4, and duration remained under 3 months. Not enrolled were patients with uncontrolled infection, other autoimmune disease, pregnancy or lactation. Clinical symptoms, serum thyroxine, TRAb, thyroid ultrasound and orbital computed tomography established diagnosis.

This TCR was recovered from a woman between 35 and 50 years old with Graves' ophthalmopathy. The sequencing input was blood. The chain has TRBV24-1 and TRBJ2-2; D is uncertain. In nucleotides, the CDR3 is TGTGCCACCGGCCCCGCAGGATTGGACACCGGGGAGCTGTTTTTT. This encodes CATGPAGLDTGELFF.